This T cell receptor (beta chain) appears in the sequencing data of a study of Ad26.COV2.S vaccination and SARS-CoV-2 variants. Overall study findings and caveats: Total T cell responses were possibly underestimated by TCR breadth and depth analyses.

Assay used: immunoSEQ multiplex PCR; TCRdb lists only in-frame clones, some missing. The table includes about 260,000 clones, around 88% detected once. The treatment is: around 19 received Ad26.COV2.S at low or high dose, single or two shots; five or six received placebo; per-sample allocation not given. Sampling occurred on day 63 after the first vaccine or placebo injection. Note on this clone: Antigen unknown.

The sequence derives from a person between 18 and 65 years old who received the Ad26.COV2.S COVID-19 vaccine or a placebo. The sample here was peripheral blood, taken in a trial of Ad26.COV2.S vaccine versus placebo.

The CDR3 nucleotides are TGTGCCAGCAACCCCGGGACTAGCGGGATGACCTACTACGAGCAGTACGTC. Its protein product is CASNPGTSGMTYYEQYV. V and J are TRBV6-4 and TRBJ2-7; TRBD2 matches 13 bases. Germline V gives CDR1 MRHNA, CDR2 SNTAGT. Trimming removed 7 bases from V and 3 bases from J; junction bases left unmatched: 12. This CDR3 is 17 amino acids long.